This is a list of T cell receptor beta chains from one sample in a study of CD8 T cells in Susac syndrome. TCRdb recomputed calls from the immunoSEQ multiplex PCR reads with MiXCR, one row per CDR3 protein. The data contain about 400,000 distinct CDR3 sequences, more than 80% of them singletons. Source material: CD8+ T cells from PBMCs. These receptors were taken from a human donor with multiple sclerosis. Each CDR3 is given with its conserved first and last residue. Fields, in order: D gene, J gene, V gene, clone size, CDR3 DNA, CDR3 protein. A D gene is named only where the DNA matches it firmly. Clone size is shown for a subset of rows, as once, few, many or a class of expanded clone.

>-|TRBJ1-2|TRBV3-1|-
TGTGCCAGCAGCCAAGTAGGGTCTTTGGACTACACCTTC
CASSQVGSLDYTF
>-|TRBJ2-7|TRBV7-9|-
TGTGCCAGCAGCTCCCCTGAAGTCTACGAGTGGTACTTC
CASSSPEVYEWYF
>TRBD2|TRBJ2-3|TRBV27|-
TGTGCCAGCAGTTTATCGACACTAGCGGGAGTGGATACGCAGTATTTT
CASSLSTLAGVDTQYF
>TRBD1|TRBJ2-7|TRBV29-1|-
TGCAGCGTCAGCCCTATAACAGGGGGCATCGACGAGCAGTACTTC
CSVSPITGGIDEQYF
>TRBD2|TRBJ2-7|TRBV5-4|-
TGTGCCAGCAGCCCGGGACTAGCGGGAGGGCACGAGCAGTACTTC
CASSPGLAGGHEQYF
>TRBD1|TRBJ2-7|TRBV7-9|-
TGTGCCAGCAGCTCGACCGGGACAGGGACAACCTACGAGCAGTACTTC
CASSSTGTGTTYEQYF
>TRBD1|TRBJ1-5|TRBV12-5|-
TGTGCTAGTGGTTTGGTGACAGGGGACTTTAGCAATCAGCCCCAGCATTTT
CASGLVTGDFSNQPQHF
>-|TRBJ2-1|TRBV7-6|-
TGTGCCAGCAGCTTAGAAGGCGGGAAGCTATACAATGAGCAGTTCTTC
CASSLEGGKLYNEQFF
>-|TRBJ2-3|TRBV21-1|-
TGTGCCAGCAGCAAAGGGGACAGGGACACAGATACGCAGTATTTT
CASSKGDRDTDTQYF
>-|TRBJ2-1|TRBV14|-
TGTGCCAGCAGCCAACATGGGAACAATGAGCAGTTCTTC
CASSQHGNNEQFF
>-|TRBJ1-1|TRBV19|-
TGTGCCAGTACCCCGGCAGGCGAATATGAGGACACTGAAGCTTTCTTT
CASTPAGEYEDTEAFF
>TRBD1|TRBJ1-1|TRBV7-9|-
TGTGCCAGCAGCTTATCAGGGGGCATGGACACTGAAGCTTTCTTT
CASSLSGGMDTEAFF
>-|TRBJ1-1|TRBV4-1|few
TGCGCCAGCAGCCACCCCCCGGGCCGGGGGATGGCTTTCTTT
CASSHPPGRGMAFF
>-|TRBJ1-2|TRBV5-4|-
TGTGCCAGCAGCTTACGGGCTCTTAGGCACTATGGCTACACCTTC
CASSLRALRHYGYTF
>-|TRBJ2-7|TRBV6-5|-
TGTGCCAGCAGTTACCAATACCAGGGGAACGAGCAGTACTTC
CASSYQYQGNEQYF
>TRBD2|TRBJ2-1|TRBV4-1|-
TGCGCCAGCAGCCAAGCGAGTTTGGGGGGGAGTGAGCAGTTCTTC
CASSQASLGGSEQFF
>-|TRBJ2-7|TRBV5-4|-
TGTGCCAGCAGCTACGGGGTCGCCTACGAGCAGTACTTC
CASSYGVAYEQYF
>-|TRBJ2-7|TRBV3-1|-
TGTGCCAGCAGCCAAGGACCCCTCGTACGGTACGAGCAGTACTTC
CASSQGPLVRYEQYF
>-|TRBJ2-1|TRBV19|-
TGTGCCAGTAGTATTGGAGGAGACAATGAGCAGTTCTTC
CASSIGGDNEQFF
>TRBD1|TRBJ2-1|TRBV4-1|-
TGCGCCAGCAGCCAAGGCCCGGGCAGGGGGTCCTACAATGAGCAGTTCTTC
CASSQGPGRGSYNEQFF
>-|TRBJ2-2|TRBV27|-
TGTGCCAGCAGTTTAATCGGCACCGGGGAGCTGTTTTTT
CASSLIGTGELFF
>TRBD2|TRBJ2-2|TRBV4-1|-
TGCGCCAGCAGCCCCTACACTAGCGGGGGGACCACCGGGGAGCTGTTTTTT
CASSPYTSGGTTGELFF
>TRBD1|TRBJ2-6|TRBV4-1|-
TGCGCCAGCAGCCAGACGACAGGGTATTATAGCTCTGGGGCCAACGTCCTGACTTTC
CASSQTTGYYSSGANVLTF
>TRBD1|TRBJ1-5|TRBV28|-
TGTGCCAGCAGCCCCCGGACAGGGGGTGCCCAGCCCCAGCATTTT
CASSPRTGGAQPQHF
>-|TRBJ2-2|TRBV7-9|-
TGTGCCAGCAGCTTAATCAGCCACACCGGGGAGCTGTTTTTT
CASSLISHTGELFF
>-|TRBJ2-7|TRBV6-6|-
TGTGCCAGCAGTTACTCGACTCAGCCGGGTTTAGAGGAGCAGTACTTC
CASSYSTQPGLEEQYF
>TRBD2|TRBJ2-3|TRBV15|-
TGTGCCACCAGCAGGGTGCGGGGGGGCCGGTATACGCAGTATTTT
CATSRVRGGRYTQYF
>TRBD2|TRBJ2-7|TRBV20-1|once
TGCAGTGCTAACGACCGGACTAGCGGAGCCTACGAGCAGTACTTC
CSANDRTSGAYEQYF
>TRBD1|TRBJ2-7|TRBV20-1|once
TGCAGTGCTAGGGACAGGGGTCCCTACGAGCAGTACTTC
CSARDRGPYEQYF
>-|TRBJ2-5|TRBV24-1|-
TGTGCCACCAGTGCCGGGGTGATGGAGACCCAGTACTTC
CATSAGVMETQYF
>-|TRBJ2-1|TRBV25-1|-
TGTGCCAGCAGTGAATATTTCCAGAACAATGAGCAGTTCTTC
CASSEYFQNNEQFF
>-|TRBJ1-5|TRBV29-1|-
TGCAGCGTCGATTCAGGGGGCAATCAGCCCCAGCATTTT
CSVDSGGNQPQHF
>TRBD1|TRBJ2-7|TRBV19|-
TGTGCCAGTAGTCTCCACTCAGGGGGCGTCTACGAGCAGTACTTC
CASSLHSGGVYEQYF
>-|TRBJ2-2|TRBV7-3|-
TGTGCCAGCAGCTCCGATGCGGCAGGAGCCACCGGGGAGCTGTTTTTT
CASSSDAAGATGELFF
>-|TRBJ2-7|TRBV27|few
TGTGCCAGCAGTCCCGGACTAGGGGGCTACGAGCAGTACTTC
CASSPGLGGYEQYF
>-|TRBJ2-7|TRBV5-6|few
TGTGCCAGCACCACCGGCAGCTCCTACGAGCAGTACTTC
CASTTGSSYEQYF
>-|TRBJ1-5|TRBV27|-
TGTGCCAGCAGTTGGGCAGGGCCCCAAGGTCAGCCCCAGCATTTT
CASSWAGPQGQPQHF
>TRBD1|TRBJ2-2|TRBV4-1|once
TGCGCCAGCAGCCCTATGACAGGGACCGGGGAGCTGTTTTTT
CASSPMTGTGELFF
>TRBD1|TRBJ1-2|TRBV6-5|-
TGTGCCAGCAGTTCGACGGCTCCCGGGACAGGGGCCCGTCGCTATGGCTACACCTTC
CASSSTAPGTGARRYGYTF
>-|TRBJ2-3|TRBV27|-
TGTGCCAGCAGCCTCTACCCCACAGATACGCAGTATTTT
CASSLYPTDTQYF
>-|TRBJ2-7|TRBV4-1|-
TGCGCCAGCAGCCAACTAGGGGCGGGGCGGGAGCAGTACTTC
CASSQLGAGREQYF
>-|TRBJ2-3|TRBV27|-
TGTGCCAGCAGTTTTCAGACCCCGGGTGCGCTATACACAGATACGCAGTATTTT
CASSFQTPGALYTDTQYF
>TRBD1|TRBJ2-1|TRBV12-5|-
TGTGCTAGTGGTTTGGGGGGGACAGGGGTTTTTAATGAGCAGTTCTTC
CASGLGGTGVFNEQFF
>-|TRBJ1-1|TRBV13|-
TGTGCCAGCAGCATCGGAGGGACGAACACTGAAGCTTTCTTT
CASSIGGTNTEAFF
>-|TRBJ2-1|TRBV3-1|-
TGTGCCAGCAGAAGAACAGGGTTCGGCTCCAATGAGCAGTTCTTC
CASRRTGFGSNEQFF
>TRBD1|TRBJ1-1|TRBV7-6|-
TGTGCCAGCAGCTTAGAGGCCAGGGGGGTGACTGAAGCTTTCTTT
CASSLEARGVTEAFF